This record covers a single T cell receptor (beta chain). Antigen specificity is unknown. This sample is part of a study of T cell repertoires in cytomegalovirus infection. Per the germline V gene, CDR1 is SEHNR and CDR2 is FQNEAQ (reference sequence). V lost 1 base, J lost 3 bases, and 11 bases lay in between. This CDR3 has 15 residues. TCRdb used MiXCR to reprocess the reads, holding one entry per CDR3 protein. The sample contains about 340,000 distinct CDR3 sequences, about 29% of which appear only once. The sequence derives from a human donor in good health (CMV status not recorded). Some clones in this sample may be carry-over from other donors' samples. V is TRBV7-9 and J is TRBJ2-3, with D perhaps matching TRBD1 (5 bases). The starting material was cultured PBMCs, obtained from culture after CMV antigen stimulation. CDR3 amino acids: CASSLGRTPTDTQYF. The DNA of the CDR3 is TGTGCCAGCAGCTTAGGGCGGACACCAACAGATACGCAGTATTTT.